These 3 T cell receptor beta chains came from one sample sequenced in a study of shared clonotypes between healthy human individuals (dated by TCRdb to about 2020). Library creation used the immunoSEQ multiplex PCR assay. TCRdb's version of the immuneACCESS table is confined to in-frame rearrangements and falls short of the full clone set. An unresolved V gene accounts for under half of the shortfall where checked; the remainder is of unknown origin. Across this sample there are fewer than 1.8 million clones, with 98% seen only once. The top ten hold around 0.33% of the sample. Sequencing input: naive CD4+ T cells sorted from blood. Taken with the paper, the label for cell subset or site translates to: CD45RA+ positively selected. The receptor set was obtained from a man aged 30-40 years in good health.

The chain has TRBV7-9 and TRBJ1-3, with 7 bases identical to TRBD1. Germline V gene sequence: CDR1 SEHNR, CDR2 FQNEAQ (reference sequence). This CDR3 comprises 14 residues. The V gene end was trimmed by 5 bases and the J gene end by 2 bases; junction bases not matched to a gene: 3. CDR3 region: CASSRGTAGNTIYF. CDR3 nucleotide sequence: TGTGCCAGCAGCCGTGGGACAGCTGGAAACACCATATATTTT.

The chain joins TRBV19 to TRBJ2-7, with 7 positions matching TRBD1. CDR1 LNHDA and CDR2 SQIVND come from the germline V gene (reference sequence). V lost 6 bases, J lost 0 bases, and 8 bases stayed unmatched. The CDR3 runs to 15 residues. The CDR3 sequence: CASSDLGTASYEQYF. In DNA, the CDR3 is TGTGCCAGTAGCGACCTCGGGACAGCCTCCTACGAGCAGTACTTC.

The CDR3 here is CASSQEAHWGPQGLTNEKLFF. The CDR3 DNA reads as TGTGCCAGCAGCCAAGAGGCACACTGGGGGCCGCAGGGGCTAACTAATGAAAAACTGTTTTTT. The chain is built from TRBV14 and TRBJ1-4, with a tentative D call TRBD1 (6 bases). The germline V gene encodes CDR1 SGHDN and CDR2 FVKESK. The CDR3 spans 21 residues. Trimming removed 0 bases from V and 1 base from J, with 24 bases in between.